The 13 T cell receptor beta chains in this list originate from one sample, sequenced in a study of response to subunit inactivated influenza vaccine. Each CDR3 protein gets one entry after TCRdb re-called the RT-PCR reads with MiXCR. The data show 450,000 to 600,000 distinct CDR3 sequences, less than 8% seen once. The material was PBMCs from blood, obtained about 23 months after vaccination. The receptors derive from a man aged 50 to 69 who received an inactivated influenza vaccine.

This clonotype has a handful of counts. J is TRBJ2-2 and V is TRBV7-6; D could derive from TRBD1 or TRBD2 (5 bases each). Trimming cost V 4 bases and J 6 bases, with 15 bases left between them. This CDR3 has 15 amino acids. Germline CDR1 and CDR2: SGHVS and FNYEAQ. In DNA, the CDR3 is TGTGCCAGCAGCTCCAACCTAGGGACGGCCGGGGAGCTGTTTTTT. Translation: CASSSNLGTAGELFF.

The sample holds many counts of this clonotype. The chain couples TRBV7-2 to TRBJ2-7, with 8 bases fitting TRBD2. CDR3 length: 15 residues. Germline-derived CDR1 and CDR2 are SGHTA and FQGNSA. The V segment lost 1 base and the J segment 3 bases; nucleotides outside the gene matches: 5. The CDR3 coding sequence is TGTGCCAGCAGCTTAGAGGCGGGGGGCGTCTACGAGCAGTACTTC. Translating gives CASSLEAGGVYEQYF.

The table lists this clonotype with many counts. The J gene is TRBJ2-1, the V gene TRBV15; 10 nucleotides match TRBD2. Germline trimming cut 9 bases from V and 3 bases from J; bases unmatched to any gene: 2. The CDR3 runs 13 residues. CDR1 is LNHNV, CDR2 YYDKDF, per germline (reference sequence). CDR3 amino acids: CATSSGGYNEQFF. The CDR3 nucleotides read TGTGCCACTTCTAGCGGGGGCTACAATGAGCAGTTCTTC.

The CDR3 DNA sequence: TGTGCCAGCAGACCGCCGGGTTACTCCTACGAGCAGTACTTC. Encoded protein: CASRPPGYSYEQYF. The V call is TRBV28, the J call TRBJ2-7; D gene uncertain. Looked up from germline, CDR1 is MDHEN and CDR2 is SYDVKM. This CDR3 has 14 residues. V lost 6 bases and J 0 bases, leaving 12 bases between the germline ends.

This clonotype appeared a few times. This chain links TRBV25-1 with TRBJ1-3, with a possible D match to TRBD1 (5 bases). This CDR3 comprises 12 residues. Trimming took 6 bases from V and 8 from J, leaving 11 bases between them. Germline CDR1 is MGHDK and CDR2 is SYGVNS. The CDR3 nucleotides read TGTGCCAGCAGCAGTGGGGGATACACCATATATTTT. Encoded protein: CASSSGGYTIYF. The full variable domain, with the rest looked up from reference TRBV25-1 and TRBJ1-3, is EADIYQTPRYLVIGTGKKITLECSQTMGHDKMYWYQQDPGMELHLIHYSYGVNSTEKGDLSSESTVSRIRTEHFPLTLESARPSHTSQYLCASSSGGYTIYFGEGSWLTVV.

This chain connects TRBV5-6 to TRBJ2-1; 8 nucleotides agree with TRBD1. The CDR3 has 15 residues. Trimming cost V 4 bases and J 3 bases; bases outside gene matches: 6. The V gene's germline CDR1 is SGHDT and CDR2 YYEEEE. This CDR3 is CASSQPDRVYNEQFF. DNA of the CDR3: TGTGCCAGCAGCCAACCGGACAGGGTCTACAATGAGCAGTTCTTC.

This clonotype was counted many times. This rearrangement joins TRBV3-1 to TRBJ2-1; no firm D call. CDR1 is LGHDT, CDR2 YNNKEL, per germline (reference sequence). Trimming took off 0 bases at V and 7 bases at J, with 7 bases between the two ends. The CDR3 has 13 amino acids. Written as DNA, the CDR3 is TGTGCCAGCAGCCAAGATTTGAGGAATGAGCAGTTCTTC. This gives the protein CASSQDLRNEQFF.

This chain joins TRBV20-1 and TRBJ2-2; 7 positions agree with TRBD1. CDR1 DFQATT and CDR2 SNEGSKA come from the germline V gene (reference sequence). V dropped 6 bases and J dropped 4; count of bases not matched to a gene: 17. The CDR3 is made up of 17 amino acids. Here the CDR3 reads CSALGSTGVGGTGELFF. The CDR3 DNA is TGCAGTGCCTTGGGGAGCACAGGGGTCGGTGGCACCGGGGAGCTGTTTTTT.

The V call is TRBV5-1, the J call TRBJ2-3; possibly TRBD1 for D (5 bases). This CDR3 region has 13 residues. The germline V gene has CDR1 SGHRS and CDR2 YFSETQ. Trimming stripped 4 bases from V and 6 bases from J, with 12 bases between. This chain's CDR3 is CASSPVGRDTQYF. Here the CDR3 DNA reads TGCGCCAGCAGCCCGGTGGGGCGCGATACGCAGTATTTT. The full variable domain, in which reference TRBV5-1 and TRBJ2-3 provide the parts outside the CDR3, is KAGVTQTPRYLIKTRGQQVTLSCSPISGHRSVSWYQQTPGQGLQFLFEYFSETQRNKGNFPGRFSGRQFSNSRSEMNVSTLELGDSALYLCASSPVGRDTQYFGPGTRLTVL.

Ten or more counts support this clonotype. The rearrangement uses TRBV5-5 and TRBJ1-1; TRBD1 aligns across 7 bases. V dropped 6 bases and J dropped 3; count of bases not matched to a gene: 11. CDR1 SGHKS and CDR2 YYEKEE come from the germline V gene (reference sequence). The CDR3 is made up of 15 amino acids. CDR3 nucleotide sequence: TGTGCCAGCAACTCCAGGGGGGGCTATTACACTGAAGCTTTCTTT. Translation gives CASNSRGGYYTEAFF.

This clonotype was observed at least ten times. This rearrangement joins TRBV28 to TRBJ2-5; TRBD2 agrees at 8 bases. This CDR3 has 15 amino acids. Trimming cost V 6 bases and J 5 bases; bases outside gene matches: 11. Germline CDR1 and CDR2: MDHEN and SYDVKM. CDR3 in DNA: TGTGCCAGCAGGCCCGGGACTAGTGGCGTGGAGACCCAGTACTTC. It specifies CASRPGTSGVETQYF.

V gene TRBV5-1 combines with J gene TRBJ2-3, with unresolved D. Trimming left V 0 bases short and J 2 bases short, with 19 bases between. The CDR3 runs 18 residues. Germline values: CDR1 SGHRS, CDR2 YFSETQ. The CDR3 sequence is CASSLVFGFGSSTDTQYF. The CDR3 DNA sequence: TGCGCCAGCAGCTTGGTTTTCGGGTTCGGCTCGTCCACAGATACGCAGTATTTT.

This clonotype was observed a few times. This sequence joins TRBV24-1 and TRBJ1-5; D gene ambiguous. The CDR3 extends over 12 amino acids. V shed 5 bases and J shed 10 bases, with 11 bases lying between them. CDR1 is KGHDR and CDR2 is SFDVKD in the germline V gene. The CDR3 sequence: CATSGESPPQHF. CDR3 in DNA: TGTGCCACCAGTGGTGAGTCCCCTCCCCAGCATTTT.